A selection of T cell receptor delta chains follows, all from one sample in a study of gamma-delta chains in newborns, infants, children. TCRdb made new clone calls on the reads using CATT. Of about 3,000 delta-chain clones in the sample, 2% to 3% were seen once. Sample: blood. These receptors were taken from a child who was a newborn, infant or young child, either healthy, febrile or measles-vaccinated (not recorded which). Both conserved end residues are part of each CDR3. D genes are given only for firm matches. Size values are once, few and many counts, or a class for expanded clones, and some rows have none.

V	D	size	J	DNA	CDR3
TRDV2	TRDD3	.	TRDJ1	TGCGCCTGTGACCGTCTGCCTGGGGGTCCCTCGGACACCGATAAACTCATCTTT	CACDRLPGGPSDTDKLIF
TRDV2	TRDD3	few	TRDJ1	TGTGCCTGTGACACCGTTGGGGGATACGAGTACACCGATAAACTCATCTTT	CACDTVGGYEYTDKLIF
TRDV2	.	large	TRDJ3	TGTGCCTGTGACACTTTACGGGGGACTACCTCCTGGGACACCCGACAGATGTTTTTC	CACDTLRGTTSWDTRQMFF
TRDV2	TRDD3	medium-sized	TRDJ1	TGTGCCTGTGACCGGGTTCCATCACCGCCTCGGACTGGGGGATACGGCGACAAGTTCATCTTT	CACDRVPSPPRTGGYGDKFIF
TRDV2	.	medium-sized	TRDJ3	TGTGCCTGTGACACCGCCAGGGCAAGCTCCTGGGACACCCGACAGATGTTTTTC	CACDTARASSWDTRQMFF
TRDV2	TRDD3	medium-sized	TRDJ3	TGTGCCTGTGACGCTACTGGGGGATACGGGAGCCAAAGTTCCTGGGACACCCGACAGATGTTTTTC	CACDATGGYGSQSSWDTRQMFF
TRDV2	TRDD3	medium-sized	TRDJ1	TGTGCCTGTGACACCGTACGCCCACCCCAAGTACTGGGGGATGCCCTCACCGATAAACTCATCTTT	CACDTVRPPQVLGDALTDKLIF
TRDV2	TRDD3	few	TRDJ1	TGTGCCTGTGACACCATCGGATTGGGGGATACTCCCACCGATAAACTCATCTTT	CACDTIGLGDTPTDKLIF
TRDV2	TRDD3	.	TRDJ3	TGTGCCTGTGACACCGGTGGACTGGGGGATACGCGAGGCTCCTGGGACACACGACAGATGTTTTTC	CACDTGGLGDTRGSWDTRQMFF
TRDV2	.	medium-sized	TRDJ1	TGTGCCTGTGACACCGTCGGATACCGGTACACCGATAAACTCATCTTT	CACDTVGYRYTDKLIF
TRDV2	TRDD3	.	TRDJ3	TGTGCCTGTGACACCCTACTGGGGGAAAGCTCCTGGGACACCCGACAGATGTTTTTC	CACDTLLGESSWDTRQMFF
TRDV2	TRDD3	few	TRDJ1	TGTGCCTGTGTCTCCCTACTGGGGACCCACACCGATAAACTCATCTTT	CACVSLLGTHTDKLIF